This TCR beta chain is from a study of T cell changes during pregnancy in multiple sclerosis. TCRdb's table, derived via immunoSEQ multiplex PCR, lists solely in-frame clones and lacks some. The table includes approximately 90,000 clones, around 94% detected once. The CDR3 consists of 12 residues. After removal of 7 bases from V and 5 bases from J, the junction contained 3 bases not matched to a gene. The V gene's germline CDR1 is SQVTM and CDR2 ANQGSEA. The material was peripheral blood, obtained in the third trimester of pregnancy. The receptor's source is a female donor with multiple sclerosis, enrolled in a pregnancy study. V gene TRBV29-1 combines with J gene TRBJ1-4; 8 positions match TRBD1. As DNA, the CDR3 is TGCAGCGCGGGACAGGTCAATGAAAAACTGTTTTTT. It specifies CSAGQVNEKLFF.